Below, 25 T cell receptor beta chains from the same sample are listed, as sequenced in a study of technical replicates of blood from a handful of donors. The repertoire was sequenced with immunoSEQ multiplex PCR; TCRdb's copy has only in-frame clones and lacks some. This sample carries approximately 99,000 clones, 96% of them seen once, and the ten largest clones take approximately 0.37%. The material sequenced was T cells isolated from PBMCs. These receptors were obtained from a human donor in good health.

The chain carries TRBV10-3 and TRBJ2-1; possibly TRBD2 for D (6 bases). V was clipped by 4 bases and J by 6 bases, with 10 bases between them. The germline CDR1 and CDR2 sequences are ENHRY and SYGVKD. CDR3 length equals 13 residues. The CDR3 reads CAISVAEGNEQFF. The CDR3 DNA reads TGTGCCATCAGTGTAGCGGAGGGCAATGAGCAGTTCTTC.

This clone occurred once. The chain recombines TRBV7-4 with TRBJ1-2; 7 positions match TRBD1. The CDR3 spans 17 residues. Unmatched junction bases numbered 22, after V lost 10 bases and J lost 5 bases. CDR1 is SGHVT and CDR2 is SQSDAQ in the germline V gene. The CDR3 loop is CANPGQSHTLVWYGYTF. The CDR3 DNA is TGTGCCAATCCGGGACAGTCCCACACGTTGGTATGGTATGGCTACACCTTC.

V is TRBV10-3 and J is TRBJ2-7; 9 bases map to TRBD1. The CDR3 runs to 13 residues. CDR1 is ENHRY, CDR2 SYGVKD, per germline. Germline trimming cut 11 bases from V and 1 base from J; bases unmatched to any gene: 6. CDR3 in DNA: TGTGCCGTCGGACAGGGGAGTTCCTACGAGCAGTACTTC. Translating it yields CAVGQGSSYEQYF.

V is TRBV15 and J is TRBJ2-1, with D perhaps matching TRBD1 (5 bases). There are 13 residues in the CDR3. V was pared by 0 bases and J by 9 bases, with 9 bases between. Germline values: CDR1 LNHNV, CDR2 YYDKDF (reference sequence). CDR3 sequence reads: CATSRDATGEQFF. The CDR3 DNA sequence: TGTGCCACCAGCAGAGACGCCACAGGTGAGCAGTTCTTC.

The rearrangement uses TRBV5-4 and TRBJ1-4; D remains unclear. Trimming shortened V by 4 bases and J by 3 bases, and 7 bases separated the two germline ends. Germline V gene lookup returns CDR1 SGHNT and CDR2 YYREEE (reference sequence). There are 13 residues in the CDR3. In DNA form, the CDR3 reads TGTGCCAGCAGCCGGACTGCTAATGAAAAACTGTTTTTT. Translating gives CASSRTANEKLFF. The full variable domain, with the rest looked up from reference TRBV5-4 and TRBJ1-4, is ETGVTQSPTHLIKTRGQQVTLRCSSQSGHNTVSWYQQALGQGPQFIFQYYREEENGRGNFPPRFSGLQFPNYSSELNVNALELDDSALYLCASSRTANEKLFFGSGTQLSVL.

The gene calls are TRBV27 and TRBJ1-4; D unresolved. CDR3 length equals 14 residues. Germline values: CDR1 MNHEY, CDR2 SMNVEV (reference sequence). V was shortened by 3 bases and J by 0 bases, with 5 bases between the two germline ends. CDR3 sequence (DNA): TGTGCCAGCAGTTTGGAGACAACTAATGAAAAACTGTTTTTT. It specifies CASSLETTNEKLFF.

The chain carries TRBV18 and TRBJ1-5; 7 bases align to TRBD1. In germline, CDR1 is KGHSH, CDR2 LQKENI. The CDR3 is 15 amino acids. Trimming removed 3 bases from V and 0 bases from J; junction bases left unmatched: 2. The CDR3 spells CASSPGQSSNQPQHF. CDR3 sequence (DNA): TGTGCCAGCTCACCGGGACAGTCTAGCAATCAGCCCCAGCATTTT. The variable domain in full, with the rest retrieved from reference TRBV18 and TRBJ1-5, is NAGVMQNPRHLVRRRGQEARLRCSPMKGHSHVYWYRQLPEEGLKFMVYLQKENIIDESGMPKERFSAEFPKEGPSILRIQQVVRGDSAAYFCASSPGQSSNQPQHFGDGTRLSIL.

The chain uses TRBV28 and TRBJ2-1; 16 positions match TRBD2. Germline trimming cut 5 bases from V and 7 bases from J; bases unmatched to any gene: 8. CDR1 MDHEN and CDR2 SYDVKM come from the germline V gene. The CDR3 sequence is 17 residues long. CDR3 nucleotide sequence: TGTGCCAGCAGTCTAAGGGGACTAGCGGGAGGGCCAAATGAGCAGTTCTTC. Protein sequence: CASSLRGLAGGPNEQFF.

The chain is built from TRBV21-1 and TRBJ1-5; TRBD1 is the table's D call and was not checked against the DNA. TRBV21-1 is a listed pseudogene. This CDR3 has 16 residues. This chain's CDR3 is CASSKGARDNNQPQHF. The CDR3 nucleotides read TGTGCCAGCAGCAAAGGTGCCCGGGACAACAATCAGCCCCAGCATTTT.

The V gene is TRBV2, the J gene TRBJ2-1, with 8 nucleotides matching TRBD2. V trimming: 6 bases; J trimming: 9 bases; junction bases outside the gene matches: 13. The CDR3 is made up of 15 amino acids. Germline lookup yields CDR1 SNHLY and CDR2 FYNNEI. In nucleotides, the CDR3 is TGTGCCAGCAGGGGGACTAGTCAACACTCATCTGAGCAGTTCTTC. Protein: CASRGTSQHSSEQFF.

The chain carries TRBV5-1 and TRBJ2-2; D is unclear. Trimming took off 2 bases at V and 4 bases at J, with 9 bases between the two ends. This CDR3 contains 14 residues. Germline V lookup: CDR1 SGHRS, CDR2 YFSETQ. For the CDR3, the DNA is TGCGCCAGCAGCTTTACGACTTTCACCGGGGAGCTGTTTTTT. Translated, it gives CASSFTTFTGELFF.

This clone showed up just once. CDR3 coding DNA: TGTGCCAGTAGTTGGGGCACGGACTACGAGCAGTACTTC. Amino acids: CASSWGTDYEQYF. The rearrangement links TRBV19 to TRBJ2-7, with a possible D match to TRBD1 (5 bases). The CDR3 covers 13 residues. The germline V and J ends were trimmed by 5 bases and 3 bases, with 11 bases remaining between them. Germline CDR1 is LNHDA and CDR2 is SQIVND (reference sequence). The variable domain in full, completed from reference TRBV19 and TRBJ2-7, reads DGGITQSPKYLFRKEGQNVTLSCEQNLNHDAMYWYRQDPGQGLRLIYYSQIVNDFQKGDIAEGYSVSREKKESFPLTVTSAQKNPTAFYLCASSWGTDYEQYFGPGTRLTVT.

This clone was seen only once. CDR3 protein: CASSSSSGTGNQPQHF. In DNA, the CDR3 is TGTGCCAGCAGTTCGAGTTCGGGAACGGGCAATCAGCCCCAGCATTTT. This chain joins TRBV28 and TRBJ1-5; D not certain. The V end was cut by 4 bases, the J end by 2 bases, with 15 bases between. CDR1 and CDR2 from the germline V gene are MDHEN and SYDVKM. This CDR3 region has 16 residues.

The chain has TRBV19 and TRBJ2-7, with 7 bases matching TRBD2. There are 15 residues in the CDR3. Germline V CDR1 and CDR2: LNHDA, SQIVND (reference sequence). Germline trimming cut 2 bases from V and 7 bases from J; bases unmatched to any gene: 11. This CDR3 reads CASSITGGSFGEQYF. The CDR3 DNA sequence: TGTGCCAGTAGTATAACAGGCGGGAGCTTTGGTGAGCAGTACTTC.

Regarding this clone: Other DNA variants within this sample encode the same CDR3. This rearrangement joins TRBV9 to TRBJ1-1; tentative D call: TRBD1 (5 bases). Germline V lookup: CDR1 SGDLS, CDR2 YYNGEE. This CDR3 contains 13 residues. V shed 0 bases and J shed 5 bases, with 8 bases lying between them. CDR3 residues: CASSVGPGTEAFF. DNA of the CDR3: TGTGCCAGCAGCGTAGGGCCAGGGACTGAAGCTTTCTTT.

The CDR3 loop reads CASSLIAGVLGNEQFF. CDR3 coding DNA: TGTGCCAGCTCTCTCATAGCGGGAGTTCTTGGGAATGAGCAGTTCTTC. J is TRBJ2-1 and V is TRBV18, with TRBD2 matching over 9 bases. CDR3 size: 16 residues. Trimming cost V 6 bases and J 7 bases; bases outside gene matches: 13. CDR1 KGHSH and CDR2 LQKENI come from the germline V gene.

J is TRBJ1-5 and V is TRBV6-6; possible D gene TRBD1, 5 bases. The V end was cut by 6 bases, the J end by 4 bases, with 16 bases between. CDR1 is MNHNY, CDR2 SVGAGI, per germline (reference sequence). The CDR3 runs 15 residues. The CDR3 is CASRKGSGGNQPQHF. CDR3 in DNA: TGTGCCAGCAGAAAAGGTTCGGGGGGTAATCAGCCCCAGCATTTT.

This chain uses TRBV10-3 with TRBJ2-6; maybe TRBD2 (6 bases). Trimming shortened V by 8 bases and J by 4 bases, and 12 bases separated the two germline ends. The CDR3 spans 14 residues. In germline, CDR1 is ENHRY, CDR2 SYGVKD. Here the CDR3 reads CAIAREAGANVLTF. The CDR3 DNA is TGTGCCATCGCAAGGGAGGCAGGGGCCAACGTCCTGACTTTC.

The chain links TRBV27 to TRBJ1-1, with 7 bases identical to TRBD1. This CDR3 contains 14 residues. Trimming cost V 8 bases and J 3 bases; bases outside gene matches: 9. Germline values: CDR1 MNHEY, CDR2 SMNVEV (reference sequence). CDR3 protein: CASGYIQGDTEAFF. The DNA of the CDR3 is TGTGCCAGCGGATATATTCAGGGGGACACTGAAGCTTTCTTT.

This chain joins TRBV27 and TRBJ1-2; maybe TRBD1 (5 bases). The CDR3 contains 15 residues. From germline, CDR1 is MNHEY and CDR2 SMNVEV (reference sequence). V was cut by 7 bases and J by 4 bases, with 19 bases left in between. CDR3 in DNA: TGTGCCAGCAAGTTAAGGGGCGGCTCCACCTATGGCTACACCTTC. Its protein is CASKLRGGSTYGYTF.

The rearrangement joins TRBV9 to TRBJ2-1; 9 bases map to TRBD2. The CDR3 spans 14 residues. V lost 3 bases and J lost 2; bases outside the gene matches: 0. Looked up from germline, CDR1 is SGDLS and CDR2 is YYNGEE. This CDR3 is CASSGLAAYNEQFF. CDR3 sequence (DNA): TGTGCCAGCAGCGGACTAGCGGCCTACAATGAGCAGTTCTTC.

V is TRBV2 and J is TRBJ2-7; TRBD1 aligns across 7 bases. There are 12 residues in the CDR3. The junction had 4 bases not matched to a gene; V was cut back by 6 bases and J by 5 bases. Germline lookup yields CDR1 SNHLY and CDR2 FYNNEI. This CDR3 reads CASRRQGHEQYF. CDR3 coding DNA: TGTGCCAGCAGAAGACAGGGCCACGAGCAGTACTTC. Using reference TRBV2 and TRBJ2-7 for the parts outside the CDR3, the full variable domain is EPEVTQTPSHQVTQMGQEVILRCVPISNHLYFYWYRQILGQKVEFLVSFYNNEISEKSEIFDDQFSVERPDGSNFTLKIRSTKLEDSAMYFCASRRQGHEQYFGPGTRLTVT.

The chain has TRBV11-3 and TRBJ2-5, with TRBD2 as a possible D gene (5 bases). The V gene lost 5 bases and the J gene lost 3 bases, with 13 bases spanning the gap. This CDR3 contains 14 residues. Germline loops: CDR1 SGHNT, CDR2 YENEEA. The CDR3 sequence: CASSHRAGEETQYF. The CDR3 DNA is TGTGCCAGCAGCCATCGGGCGGGCGAAGAGACCCAGTACTTC. Drawing the rest from reference TRBV11-3 and TRBJ2-5, the complete variable domain is EAGVVQSPRYKIIEKKQPVAFWCNPISGHNTLYWYLQNLGQGPELLIRYENEEAVDDSQLPKDRFSAERLKGVDSTLKIQPAELGDSAVYLCASSHRAGEETQYFGPGTRLLVL.

The V call is TRBV2, the J call TRBJ2-2; D possibly corresponds to TRBD2 (6 bases). Per germline, CDR1 SNHLY and CDR2 FYNNEI. The V and J ends lost 10 bases and 3 bases respectively, with 18 bases between them. The CDR3 length is 15 residues. The CDR3 spells CATRRGSSDTGELFF. The CDR3 nucleotides read TGTGCCACCCGGCGGGGAAGCAGCGACACCGGGGAGCTGTTTTTT.

The chain couples TRBV19 to TRBJ2-2; D not certain. With 5 bases removed from V and 6 bases from J, the gap between germline ends came to 7 bases. The germline V gene encodes CDR1 LNHDA and CDR2 SQIVND (reference sequence). There are 12 residues in the CDR3. CDR3 DNA sequence: TGTGCCAGTAGTTTCCGGGCCGGGGAGCTGTTTTTT. Its translation is CASSFRAGELFF.